This section outlines one T cell receptor beta chain sequence together with its context. These data originate in a study of blood T cells in healthy people across ages. The length of the CDR3 is 15 residues. CDR1 is SGHTA and CDR2 is FQGNSA in the germline V gene. The second PCR ran roughly 7 to 11 cycles with a sample-barcoded 5' primer and J-beta primers. Via MiXCR, TCRdb re-called the 5' RACE reads, giving one row per CDR3 protein. The sample has 950,000 to 1,200,000 distinct CDR3 sequences, around two fifths seen once. The sample taken for sequencing was blood. The chain recombines TRBV7-2 with TRBJ2-4; TRBD1 aligns across 7 bases. The J call may not be correct, given that the DNA end is closer to TRBJ2-7. The TCR originated in a man in his late teens or twenties in good health. CDR3 in amino acids: CASSLGGTVDYEQYF. For the CDR3, the DNA is TGTGCCAGCAGCTTAGGTGGGACAGTCGATTACGAGCAGTACTTC.